Listed below are T cell receptor beta chains from one sample, sequenced in a study of blood T cell repertoires in COVID-19. The data were produced by immunoSEQ multiplex PCR, yet TCRdb's version contains in-frame clones alone and is incomplete. The repertoire holds around 160,000 clones, about nine tenths seen once, with 3.5% to 4.5% in the top ten. Sequenced material: PBMCs or T cells enriched from blood (not recorded which). Receptor source: a woman aged 35 to 49 who had been exposed to COVID-19. Each CDR3 is given with its conserved first and last residue. The D gene is left open where the match is weak. The size of a clone is reported for some rows only, either as once, few or many, or as a class for expanded clones.

>TRBJ2-3|TRBV2|NA|NA
TGTGCCAGCAGTGAACACAGTTTTATCACAGATACGCAGTATTTT
CASSEHSFITDTQYF
>TRBJ2-2|TRBV10-3|NA|once
TGTGCCATCAGTGGTCTCCCCGGGAACACCGGGGAGCTGTTTTTT
CAISGLPGNTGELFF
>TRBJ2-2|TRBV5-1|NA|NA
TGCGCCAGCAGCTTGGACAGCCCATCCGGGGAGCTGTTTTTT
CASSLDSPSGELFF
>TRBJ1-4|TRBV6-6|NA|NA
TGTGCCAGCAGTCTCCCCCGGGGGGCCTGGGCTGAAAAACTGTTTTTT
CASSLPRGAWAEKLFF
>TRBJ2-1|TRBV29-1|TRBD2|NA
TGCAGCGTACTACTATTAGCGGGGGGGCAATACAATGAGCAGTTCTTC
CSVLLLAGGQYNEQFF
>TRBJ1-1|TRBV5-1|TRBD1|NA
TGCGCCAGCAGCTTGGCCGGACAGGGAGAAACTGAAGCTTTCTTT
CASSLAGQGETEAFF
>TRBJ2-1|TRBV3-1/TRBV3-2|TRBD1|few
TGTGCCAGCAGCCGAGATTTACAGGGGAGCTCCTACAATGAGCAGTTCTTC
CASSRDLQGSSYNEQFF
>TRBJ1-4|TRBV5-1|TRBD1|NA
TGCGCCAGCAGCTTGGGGGACAGCTCTAATGAAAAACTGTTTTTT
CASSLGDSSNEKLFF
>TRBJ1-1|TRBV7-3|TRBD1|few
TGTGCCAGCAGCCCGGGACAGCTCAACACTGAAGCTTTCTTT
CASSPGQLNTEAFF
>TRBJ1-6|TRBV2|TRBD1|NA
TGTGCCAGCGGGGGGCGGGACAGAAATTCACCCCTCCACTTT
CASGGRDRNSPLHF
>TRBJ1-1|TRBV3-1/TRBV3-2|NA|NA
TGTGCCAGCAGCCTCGGACAATTAATGGGCACTGAAGCTTTCTTT
CASSLGQLMGTEAFF
>TRBJ1-5|TRBV25-1|NA|once
TGTGCCAGCAGGGGGTCGGGACACGGCAATCAGCCCCAGCATTTT
CASRGSGHGNQPQHF
>TRBJ2-7|TRBV14|NA|few
TGTGCCAGCAGCCAAGGTCCTAGCGACTACGAGCAGTACTTC
CASSQGPSDYEQYF
>TRBJ1-1|TRBV6-2/TRBV6-3|NA|NA
TGTGCCAGCAGTTACTCGATGGAGGGGACTGAAGCTTTCTTT
CASSYSMEGTEAFF
>TRBJ1-1|TRBV28|NA|few
TGTGCCAGCAGTTCCCCTAGGGCCGGGGGCACTGAAGCTTTCTTT
CASSSPRAGGTEAFF
>TRBJ1-2|TRBV29-1|TRBD1|NA
TGCAGCGCACACCAGGGTAGGGGACAGGGGTACAACTATGGCTACACCTTC
CSAHQGRGQGYNYGYTF
>TRBJ2-7|TRBV7-9|NA|NA
TGTGCCAGCAGTCCCCCCCCAGCCTACGAGCAGTACTTC
CASSPPPAYEQYF
>TRBJ2-7|TRBV19|NA|NA
TGTGCCAGTAGTAGAGGCCAACCCTACGAGCAGTACTTC
CASSRGQPYEQYF
>TRBJ2-2|TRBV7-3|NA|NA
TGTGCCAGCAGCTTAATGCAGAAGAACACCGGGGAGCTGTTTTTT
CASSLMQKNTGELFF
>TRBJ2-2|TRBV9|NA|NA
TGTGCCAGCAGCGTAGCGGGGAGCACCGGGGAGCTGTTTTTT
CASSVAGSTGELFF
>TRBJ2-6|TRBV7-9|NA|NA
TGTGCCAGCAGCATCCGACAGGCTGGGGCCAACGTCCTGACTTTC
CASSIRQAGANVLTF
>TRBJ1-1|TRBV19|TRBD1|NA
TGTGCCAGTAGTATTTTGCCAGGGGGAAGAACAACTACCGAAGCTTTCTTT
CASSILPGGRTTTEAFF
>TRBJ2-2|TRBV13|NA|once
TGTGCCAGCAGCTTCGGGGGAAAGGGCGGGGAGCTGTTTTTT
CASSFGGKGGELFF
>TRBJ1-1|TRBV29-1|NA|NA
TGCAGCGTTGAAGGGGCGACTGGGAGGAGGAACACTGAAGCTTTCTTT
CSVEGATGRRNTEAFF
>TRBJ1-1|TRBV29-1|NA|NA
TGCAGCGTTGAGATCAGGGACGGCCGGGGGACTGAAGCTTTCTTT
CSVEIRDGRGTEAFF
>TRBJ1-5|TRBV11-3|TRBD1|NA
TGTGCCAGCAGCAAGCCAGGGACAGAAAACCTTTATAGCAATCAGCCCCAGCATTTT
CASSKPGTENLYSNQPQHF
>TRBJ1-1|TRBV27|NA|NA
TGTGCCAGCAGGGAGGGGGGGCTAAACACTGAAGCTTTCTTT
CASREGGLNTEAFF
>TRBJ2-4|TRBV4-2|NA|NA
TGTGCCAGCAGCCAAAGTGGGTTTGGGGCAACCATTCAGTACTTC
CASSQSGFGATIQYF